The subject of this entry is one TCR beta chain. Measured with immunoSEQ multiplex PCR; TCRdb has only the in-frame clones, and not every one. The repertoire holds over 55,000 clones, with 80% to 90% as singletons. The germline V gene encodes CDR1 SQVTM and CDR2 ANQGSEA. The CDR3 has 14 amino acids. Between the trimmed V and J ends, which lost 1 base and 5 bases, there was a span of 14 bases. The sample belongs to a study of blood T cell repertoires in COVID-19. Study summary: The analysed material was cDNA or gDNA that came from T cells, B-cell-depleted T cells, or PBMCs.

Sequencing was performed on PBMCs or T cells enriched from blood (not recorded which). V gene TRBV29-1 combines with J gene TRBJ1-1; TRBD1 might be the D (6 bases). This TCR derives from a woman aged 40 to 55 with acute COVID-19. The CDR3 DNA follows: TGCAGCGTTGAAGGCGGGGGGCGTGGGACTGAAGCTTTCTTT. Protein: CSVEGGGRGTEAFF.